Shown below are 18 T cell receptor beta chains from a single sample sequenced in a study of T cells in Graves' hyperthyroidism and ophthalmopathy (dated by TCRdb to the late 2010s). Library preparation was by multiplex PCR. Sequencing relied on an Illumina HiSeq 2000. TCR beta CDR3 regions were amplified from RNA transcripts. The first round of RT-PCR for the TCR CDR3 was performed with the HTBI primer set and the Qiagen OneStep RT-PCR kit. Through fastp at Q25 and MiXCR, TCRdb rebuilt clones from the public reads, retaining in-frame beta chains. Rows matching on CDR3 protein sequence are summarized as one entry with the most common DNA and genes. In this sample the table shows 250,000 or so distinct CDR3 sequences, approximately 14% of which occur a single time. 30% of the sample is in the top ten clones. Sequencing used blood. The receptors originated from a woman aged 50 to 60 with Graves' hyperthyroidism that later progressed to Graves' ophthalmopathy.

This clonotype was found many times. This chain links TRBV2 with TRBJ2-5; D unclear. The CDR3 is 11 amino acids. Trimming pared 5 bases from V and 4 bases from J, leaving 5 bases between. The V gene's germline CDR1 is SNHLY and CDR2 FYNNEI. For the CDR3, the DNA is TGTGCCAGCAGTTTTTTAGAGACCCAGTACTTC. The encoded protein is CASSFLETQYF.

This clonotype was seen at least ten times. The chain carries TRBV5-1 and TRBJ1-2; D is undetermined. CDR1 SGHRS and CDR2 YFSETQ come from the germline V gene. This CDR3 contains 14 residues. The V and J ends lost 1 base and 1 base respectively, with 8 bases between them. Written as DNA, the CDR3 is TGCGCCAGCAGCTTGTCGGCCAGTAACTATGGCTACACCTTC. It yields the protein CASSLSASNYGYTF.

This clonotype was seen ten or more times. Written as DNA, the CDR3 is TGCGCCAGCAACGGGGGGATCGAGCAGTACTTC. Protein sequence: CASNGGIEQYF. The V and J genes are TRBV5-1 and TRBJ2-7, with TRBD2 matching 7 bases. J lost 6 bases, V lost 6 bases, and 3 bases had no gene match. The CDR3 length is 11 residues. The germline V gene has CDR1 SGHRS and CDR2 YFSETQ.

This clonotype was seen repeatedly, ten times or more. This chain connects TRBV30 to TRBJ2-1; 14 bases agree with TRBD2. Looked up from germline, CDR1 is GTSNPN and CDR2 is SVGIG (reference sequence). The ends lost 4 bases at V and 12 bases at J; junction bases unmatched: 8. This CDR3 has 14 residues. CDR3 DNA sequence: TGTGCCTGGATGGGACTAGCGGGAGAGCTGGTGCAGTTCTTC. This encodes CAWMGLAGELVQFF.

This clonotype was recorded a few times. CDR3 sequence: CASSHDTSGNTIYF. CDR3 nucleotide sequence: TGTGCCAGCAGCCACGACACCTCTGGAAACACCATATATTTT. This chain joins TRBV4-2 and TRBJ1-3, with D unclear. Germline CDR1 is LGHNA and CDR2 is YNFKEQ. V was pared by 3 bases and J by 0 bases, with 6 bases between. The CDR3 runs to 14 residues.

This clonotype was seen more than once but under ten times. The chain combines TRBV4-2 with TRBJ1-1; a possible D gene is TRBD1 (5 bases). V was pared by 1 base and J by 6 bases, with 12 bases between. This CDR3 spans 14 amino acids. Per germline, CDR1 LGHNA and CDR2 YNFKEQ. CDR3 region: CASSQGDAWAEAFF. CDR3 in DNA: TGTGCCAGCAGCCAAGGGGACGCGTGGGCTGAAGCTTTCTTT.

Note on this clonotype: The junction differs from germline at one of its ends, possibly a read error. CDR3 bases: TGTGCCGGCAGCCCCGGCGGGGCTGTGAAGGGTACGCAGTATTTT. The encoded protein is CAGSPGGAVKGTQYF. The chain carries TRBV28 and TRBJ2-3; TRBD2 is a possible D gene (6 bases). Germline V CDR1 and CDR2: MDHEN, SYDVKM. The CDR3 loop spans 15 amino acids.

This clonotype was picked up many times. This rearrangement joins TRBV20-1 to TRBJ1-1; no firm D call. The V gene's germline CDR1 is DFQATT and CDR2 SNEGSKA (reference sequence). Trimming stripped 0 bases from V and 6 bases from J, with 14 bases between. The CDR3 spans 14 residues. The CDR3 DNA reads TGCAGTGCTAGAGAATATTACCCAGATGCTGAAGCTTTCTTT. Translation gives CSAREYYPDAEAFF.

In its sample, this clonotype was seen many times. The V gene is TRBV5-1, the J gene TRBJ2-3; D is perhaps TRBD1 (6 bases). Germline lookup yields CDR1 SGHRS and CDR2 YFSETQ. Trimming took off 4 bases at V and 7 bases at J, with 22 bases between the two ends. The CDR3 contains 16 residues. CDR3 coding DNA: TGCGCCAGCAGCCCCCGGGACAAGGTAGAGGTGAATACGCAGTATTTT. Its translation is CASSPRDKVEVNTQYF. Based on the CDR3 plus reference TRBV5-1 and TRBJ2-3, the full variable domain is KAGVTQTPRYLIKTRGQQVTLSCSPISGHRSVSWYQQTPGQGLQFLFEYFSETQRNKGNFPGRFSGRQFSNSRSEMNVSTLELGDSALYLCASSPRDKVEVNTQYFGPGTRLTVL.

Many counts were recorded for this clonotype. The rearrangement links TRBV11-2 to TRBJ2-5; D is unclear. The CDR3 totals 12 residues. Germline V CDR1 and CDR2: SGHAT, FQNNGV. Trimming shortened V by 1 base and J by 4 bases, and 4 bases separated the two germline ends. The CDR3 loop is CASSLVLETQYF. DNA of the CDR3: TGTGCCAGCAGCTTAGTTCTAGAGACCCAGTACTTC. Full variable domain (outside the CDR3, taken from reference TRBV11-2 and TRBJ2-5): EAGVAQSPRYKIIEKRQSVAFWCNPISGHATLYWYQQILGQGPKLLIQFQNNGVVDDSQLPKDRFSAERLKGVDSTLKIQPAKLEDSAVYLCASSLVLETQYFGPGTRLLVL.

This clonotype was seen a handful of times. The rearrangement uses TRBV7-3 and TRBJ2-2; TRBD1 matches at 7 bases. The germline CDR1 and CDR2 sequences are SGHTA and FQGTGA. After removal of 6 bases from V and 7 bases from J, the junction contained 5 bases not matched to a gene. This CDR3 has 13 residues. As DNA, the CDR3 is TGTGCCAGCAGTTCAGGGGGAATCGGGGAGCTGTTTTTT. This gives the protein CASSSGGIGELFF.

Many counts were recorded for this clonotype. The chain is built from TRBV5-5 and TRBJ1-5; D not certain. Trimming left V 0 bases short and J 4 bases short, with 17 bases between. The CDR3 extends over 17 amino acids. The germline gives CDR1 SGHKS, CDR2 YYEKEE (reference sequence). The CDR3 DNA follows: TGTGCCAGCAGCTTGGACGGCCGCAACTACCTGAATCAGCCCCAGCATTTT. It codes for CASSLDGRNYLNQPQHF.

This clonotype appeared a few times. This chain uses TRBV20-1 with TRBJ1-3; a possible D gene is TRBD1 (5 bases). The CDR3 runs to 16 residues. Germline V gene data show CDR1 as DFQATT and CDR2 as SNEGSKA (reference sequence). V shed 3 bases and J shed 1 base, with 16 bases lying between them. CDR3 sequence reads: CSARFVRAESGNTIYF. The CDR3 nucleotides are TGCAGTGCTAGGTTCGTCAGGGCCGAATCTGGAAACACCATATATTTT.

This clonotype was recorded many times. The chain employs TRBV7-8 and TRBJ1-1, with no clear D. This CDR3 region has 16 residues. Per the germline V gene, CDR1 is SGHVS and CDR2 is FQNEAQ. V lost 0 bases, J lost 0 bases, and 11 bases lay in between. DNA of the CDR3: TGTGCCAGCAGCTTAGCCGGGTTAACCATGAACACTGAAGCTTTCTTT. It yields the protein CASSLAGLTMNTEAFF.

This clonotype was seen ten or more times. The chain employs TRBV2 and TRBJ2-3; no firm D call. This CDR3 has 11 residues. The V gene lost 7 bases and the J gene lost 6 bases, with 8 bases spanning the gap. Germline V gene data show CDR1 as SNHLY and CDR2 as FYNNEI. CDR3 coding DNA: TGTGCCAGCAACAGTATGGATACGCAGTATTTT. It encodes CASNSMDTQYF.

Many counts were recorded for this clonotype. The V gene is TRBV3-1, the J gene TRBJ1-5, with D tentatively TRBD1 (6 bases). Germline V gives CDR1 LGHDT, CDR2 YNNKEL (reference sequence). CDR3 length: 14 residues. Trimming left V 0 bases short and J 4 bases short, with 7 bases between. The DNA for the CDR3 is TGTGCCAGCAGCCAAGACAGGGGAAATCAGCCCCAGCATTTT. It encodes CASSQDRGNQPQHF. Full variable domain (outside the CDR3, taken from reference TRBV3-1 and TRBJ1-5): DTAVSQTPKYLVTQMGNDKSIKCEQNLGHDTMYWYKQDSKKFLKIMFSYNNKELIINETVPNRFSPKSPDKAHLNLHINSLELGDSAVYFCASSQDRGNQPQHFGDGTRLSIL.

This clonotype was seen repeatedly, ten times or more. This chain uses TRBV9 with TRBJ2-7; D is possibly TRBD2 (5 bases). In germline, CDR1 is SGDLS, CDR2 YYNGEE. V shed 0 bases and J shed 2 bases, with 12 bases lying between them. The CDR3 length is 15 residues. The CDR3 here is CASSVGTALPYEQYF. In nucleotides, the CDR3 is TGTGCCAGCAGCGTAGGGACTGCACTCCCCTACGAGCAGTACTTC.

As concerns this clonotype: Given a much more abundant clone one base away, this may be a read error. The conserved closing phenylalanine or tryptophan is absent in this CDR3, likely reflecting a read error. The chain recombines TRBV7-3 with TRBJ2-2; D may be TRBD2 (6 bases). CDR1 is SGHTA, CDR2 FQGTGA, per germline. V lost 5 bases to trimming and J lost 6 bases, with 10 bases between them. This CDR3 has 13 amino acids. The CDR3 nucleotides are TGTGCCAGCAGCCTCCGACTAGCCGGGGAGCTGTTTCTT. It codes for CASSLRLAGELFL.